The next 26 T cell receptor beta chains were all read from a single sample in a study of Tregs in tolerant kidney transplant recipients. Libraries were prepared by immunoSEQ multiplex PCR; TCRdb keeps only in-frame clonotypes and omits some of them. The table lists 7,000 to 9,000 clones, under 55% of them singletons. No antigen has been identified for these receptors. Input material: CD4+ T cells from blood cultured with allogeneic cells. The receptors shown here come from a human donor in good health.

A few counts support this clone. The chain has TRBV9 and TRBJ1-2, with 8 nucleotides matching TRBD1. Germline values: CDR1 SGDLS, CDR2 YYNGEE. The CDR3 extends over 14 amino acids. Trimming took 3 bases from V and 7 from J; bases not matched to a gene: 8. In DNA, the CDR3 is TGTGCCAGCAGCGGACCGCAGGGGGCAACTGGCTACACCTTC. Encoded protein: CASSGPQGATGYTF.

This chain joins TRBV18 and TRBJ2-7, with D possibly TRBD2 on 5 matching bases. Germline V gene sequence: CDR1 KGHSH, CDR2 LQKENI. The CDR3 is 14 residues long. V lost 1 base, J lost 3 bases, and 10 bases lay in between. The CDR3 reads CASSPRARDYEQYF. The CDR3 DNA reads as TGTGCCAGCTCACCACGGGCCCGGGACTACGAGCAGTACTTC.

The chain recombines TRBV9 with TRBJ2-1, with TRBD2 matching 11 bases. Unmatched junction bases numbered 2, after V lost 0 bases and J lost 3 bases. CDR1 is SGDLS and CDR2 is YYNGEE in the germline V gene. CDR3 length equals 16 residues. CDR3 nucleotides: TGTGCCAGCAGCGTAGGGGGACTAGCGGACTACAATGAGCAGTTCTTC. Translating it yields CASSVGGLADYNEQFF.

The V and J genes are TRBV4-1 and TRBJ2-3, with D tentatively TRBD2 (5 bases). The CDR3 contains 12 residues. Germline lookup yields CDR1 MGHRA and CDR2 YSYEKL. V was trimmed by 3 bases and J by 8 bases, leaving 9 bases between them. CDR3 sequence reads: CASSHTRSTQYF. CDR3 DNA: TGCGCCAGCAGCCACACTAGATCTACGCAGTATTTT.

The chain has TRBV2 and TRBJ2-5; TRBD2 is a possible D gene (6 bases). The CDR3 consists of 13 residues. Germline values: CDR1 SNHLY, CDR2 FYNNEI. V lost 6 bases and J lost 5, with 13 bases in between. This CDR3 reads CASSPRGYETQYF. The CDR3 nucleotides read TGTGCCAGCAGCCCCCGGGGGTACGAGACCCAGTACTTC.

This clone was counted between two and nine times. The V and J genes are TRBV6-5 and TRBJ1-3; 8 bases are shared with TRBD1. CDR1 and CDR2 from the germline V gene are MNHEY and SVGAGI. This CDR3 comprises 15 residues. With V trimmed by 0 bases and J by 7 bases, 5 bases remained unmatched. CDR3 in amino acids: CASSYSRDRGNTIYF. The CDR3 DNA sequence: TGTGCCAGCAGTTACTCGAGAGACAGGGGTAACACCATATATTTT.

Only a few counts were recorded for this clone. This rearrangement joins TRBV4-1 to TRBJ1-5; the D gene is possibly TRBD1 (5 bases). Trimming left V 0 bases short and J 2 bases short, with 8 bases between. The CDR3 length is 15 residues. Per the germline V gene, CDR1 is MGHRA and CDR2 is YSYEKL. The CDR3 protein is CASSQERGGNQPQHF. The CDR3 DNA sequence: TGCGCCAGCAGCCAAGAAAGGGGCGGCAATCAGCCCCAGCATTTT.

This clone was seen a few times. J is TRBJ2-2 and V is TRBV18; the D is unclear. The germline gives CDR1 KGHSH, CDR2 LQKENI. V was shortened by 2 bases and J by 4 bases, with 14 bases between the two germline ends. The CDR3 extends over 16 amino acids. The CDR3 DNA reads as TGTGCCAGCTCACCAACTATATTGCAGGCCACCGGGGAGCTGTTTTTT. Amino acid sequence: CASSPTILQATGELFF.

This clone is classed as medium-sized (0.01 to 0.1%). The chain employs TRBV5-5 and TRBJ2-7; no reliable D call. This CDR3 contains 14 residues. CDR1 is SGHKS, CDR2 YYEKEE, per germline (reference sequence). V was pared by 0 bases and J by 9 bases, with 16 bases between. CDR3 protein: CASSLVGRSRWQYF. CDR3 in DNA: TGTGCCAGCAGCTTGGTAGGCAGGTCAAGGTGGCAGTACTTC.

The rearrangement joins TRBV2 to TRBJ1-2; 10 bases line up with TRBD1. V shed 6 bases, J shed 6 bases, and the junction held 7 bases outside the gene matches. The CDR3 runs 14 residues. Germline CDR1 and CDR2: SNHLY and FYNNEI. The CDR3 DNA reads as TGTGCCAGCAGGACAGGGGGCGCCCCCCATGGCTACACCTTC. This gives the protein CASRTGGAPHGYTF.

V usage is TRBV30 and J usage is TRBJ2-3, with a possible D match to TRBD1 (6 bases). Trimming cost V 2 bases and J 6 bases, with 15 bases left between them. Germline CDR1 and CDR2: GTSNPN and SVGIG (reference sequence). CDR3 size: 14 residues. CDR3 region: CAWSPATGWDTQYF. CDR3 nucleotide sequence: TGTGCCTGGAGTCCCGCGACAGGATGGGATACGCAGTATTTT.

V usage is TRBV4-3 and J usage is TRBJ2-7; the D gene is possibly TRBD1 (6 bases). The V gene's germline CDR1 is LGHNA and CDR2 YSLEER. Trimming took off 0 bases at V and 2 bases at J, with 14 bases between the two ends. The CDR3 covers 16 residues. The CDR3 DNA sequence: TGCGCCAGCAGCCAAGAGATACTGACAGGTCCCTACGAGCAGTACTTC. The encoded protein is CASSQEILTGPYEQYF.

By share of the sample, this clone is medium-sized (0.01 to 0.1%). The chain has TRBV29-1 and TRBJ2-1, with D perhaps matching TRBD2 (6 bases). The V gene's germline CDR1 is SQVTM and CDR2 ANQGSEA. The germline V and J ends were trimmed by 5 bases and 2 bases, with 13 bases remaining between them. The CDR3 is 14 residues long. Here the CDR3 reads CSVWGESTYNEQFF. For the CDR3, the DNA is TGCAGCGTTTGGGGGGAGTCGACCTACAATGAGCAGTTCTTC.

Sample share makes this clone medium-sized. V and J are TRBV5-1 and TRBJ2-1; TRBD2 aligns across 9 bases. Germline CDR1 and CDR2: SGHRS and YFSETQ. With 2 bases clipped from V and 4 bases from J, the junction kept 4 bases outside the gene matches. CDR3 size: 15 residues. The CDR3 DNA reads TGCGCCAGCAGCTTACAAGCGGGAGGTTACAATGAGCAGTTCTTC. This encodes CASSLQAGGYNEQFF.

CDR3 sequence reads: CASSPLGVNTEAFF. The CDR3 DNA reads TGTGCCAGTAGCCCCCTGGGAGTGAACACTGAAGCTTTCTTT. V and J are TRBV19 and TRBJ1-1; D gene uncertain. V gave up 6 bases and J gave up 0 bases, with 11 bases separating them. CDR3 size: 14 residues. Germline V lookup: CDR1 LNHDA, CDR2 SQIVND (reference sequence).

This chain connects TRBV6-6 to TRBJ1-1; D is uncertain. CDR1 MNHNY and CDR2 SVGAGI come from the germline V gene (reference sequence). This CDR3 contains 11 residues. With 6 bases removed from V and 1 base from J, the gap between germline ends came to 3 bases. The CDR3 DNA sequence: TGTGCCAGCAGCCGGAACACTGAAGCTTTCTTT. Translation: CASSRNTEAFF.

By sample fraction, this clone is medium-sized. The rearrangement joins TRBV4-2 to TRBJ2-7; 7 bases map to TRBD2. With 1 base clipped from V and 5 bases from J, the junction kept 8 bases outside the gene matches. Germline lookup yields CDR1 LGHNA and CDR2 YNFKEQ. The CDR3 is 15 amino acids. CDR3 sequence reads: CASSQVGLAVHEQYF. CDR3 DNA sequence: TGTGCCAGCAGCCAAGTTGGGCTAGCGGTCCACGAGCAGTACTTC.

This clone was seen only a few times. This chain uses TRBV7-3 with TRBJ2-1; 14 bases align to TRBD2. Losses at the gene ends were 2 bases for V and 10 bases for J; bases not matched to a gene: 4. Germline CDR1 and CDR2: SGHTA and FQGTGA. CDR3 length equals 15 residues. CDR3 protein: CASSLHGLAGGEQFF. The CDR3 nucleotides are TGTGCCAGCAGCTTACACGGACTAGCGGGAGGAGAGCAGTTCTTC.

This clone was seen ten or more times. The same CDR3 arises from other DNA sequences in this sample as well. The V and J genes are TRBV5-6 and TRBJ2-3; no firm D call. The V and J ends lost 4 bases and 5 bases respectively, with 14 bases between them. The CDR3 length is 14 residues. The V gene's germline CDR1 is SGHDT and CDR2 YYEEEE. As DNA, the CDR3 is TGTGCCAGCAGCGCAGCGACCCATGGAGATACGCAGTATTTT. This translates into CASSAATHGDTQYF.

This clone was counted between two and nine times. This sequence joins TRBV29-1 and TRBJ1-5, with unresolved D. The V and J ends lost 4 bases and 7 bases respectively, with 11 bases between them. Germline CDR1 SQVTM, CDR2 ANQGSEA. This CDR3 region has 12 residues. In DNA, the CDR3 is TGCAGCGTTGTAATTCTGGGACAGCCCCAGCATTTT. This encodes CSVVILGQPQHF. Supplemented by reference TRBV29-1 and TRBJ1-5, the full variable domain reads SAVISQKPSRDICQRGTSLTIQCQVDSQVTMMFWYRQQPGQSLTLIATANQGSEATYESGFVIDKFPISRPNLTFSTLTVSNMSPEDSSIYLCSVVILGQPQHFGDGTRLSIL.

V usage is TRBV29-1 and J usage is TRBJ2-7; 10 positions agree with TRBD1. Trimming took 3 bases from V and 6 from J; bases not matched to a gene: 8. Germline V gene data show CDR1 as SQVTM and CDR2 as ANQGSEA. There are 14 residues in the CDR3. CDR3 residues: CSVEWDRGWGEQYF. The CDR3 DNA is TGCAGCGTTGAGTGGGACAGGGGTTGGGGCGAGCAGTACTTC.

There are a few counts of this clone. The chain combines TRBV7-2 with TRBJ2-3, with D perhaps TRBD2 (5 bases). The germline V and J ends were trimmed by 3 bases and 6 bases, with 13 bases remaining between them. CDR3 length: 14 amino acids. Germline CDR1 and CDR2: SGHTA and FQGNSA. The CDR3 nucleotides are TGTGCCAGCAGCTTTTCACGGGATGGGGATACGCAGTATTTT. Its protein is CASSFSRDGDTQYF.

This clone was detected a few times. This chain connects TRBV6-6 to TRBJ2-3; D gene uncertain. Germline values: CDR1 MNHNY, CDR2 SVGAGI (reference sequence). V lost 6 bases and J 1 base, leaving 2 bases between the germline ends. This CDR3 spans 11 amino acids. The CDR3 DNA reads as TGTGCCAGCAGGCGCACAGATACGCAGTATTTT. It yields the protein CASRRTDTQYF.

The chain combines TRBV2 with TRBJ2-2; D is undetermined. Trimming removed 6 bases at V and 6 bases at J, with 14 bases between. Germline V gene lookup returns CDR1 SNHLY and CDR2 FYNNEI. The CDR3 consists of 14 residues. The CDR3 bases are TGTGCCAGCAGGGCAGTGGACCTCGCCGGGGAGCTGTTTTTT. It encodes CASRAVDLAGELFF. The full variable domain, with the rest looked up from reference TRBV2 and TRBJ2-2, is EPEVTQTPSHQVTQMGQEVILRCVPISNHLYFYWYRQILGQKVEFLVSFYNNEISEKSEIFDDQFSVERPDGSNFTLKIRSTKLEDSAMYFCASRAVDLAGELFFGEGSRLTVL.

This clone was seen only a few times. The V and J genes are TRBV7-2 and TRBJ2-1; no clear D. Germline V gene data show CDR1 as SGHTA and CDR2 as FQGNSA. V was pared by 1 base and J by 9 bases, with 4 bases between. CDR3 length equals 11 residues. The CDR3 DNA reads TGTGCCAGCAGCTTAGGGGTTGAGCAGTTCTTC. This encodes CASSLGVEQFF.

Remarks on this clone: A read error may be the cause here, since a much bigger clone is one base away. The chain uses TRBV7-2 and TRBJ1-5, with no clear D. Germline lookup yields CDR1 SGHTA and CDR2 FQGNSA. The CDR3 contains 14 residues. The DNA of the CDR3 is TGTGCCAACAGCTTAGGCTACAGCAATCAGCCCCAGCATTTT. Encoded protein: CANSLGYSNQPQHF.